These 6 T cell receptor beta chains were sequenced from one sample in a study of T cells in Graves' hyperthyroidism and ophthalmopathy. The source material, RNA transcripts, was used to amplify TCR beta CDR3 regions. RT-PCR in the first round (using the HTBI primer set) targeted the TCR CDR3. TCRdb re-derived calls from the multiplex PCR reads in MiXCR, one entry per CDR3 protein. The sample holds a few hundred thousand distinct CDR3 sequences; approximately 15% are singletons and the top ten take roughly 13%. Source material: blood. The receptor set was obtained from a woman aged 40 to 50 with Graves' hyperthyroidism.

The rearrangement links TRBV15 to TRBJ2-3; the D gene is possibly TRBD1 (6 bases). Trimming took 0 bases from V and 5 from J, leaving 9 bases between them. Looked up from germline, CDR1 is LNHNV and CDR2 is YYDKDF (reference sequence). CDR3 size: 14 residues. This chain's CDR3 is CATSRDGGGDTQYF. The CDR3 DNA reads TGTGCCACCAGCAGAGATGGGGGCGGAGATACGCAGTATTTT.

The chain uses TRBV7-3 and TRBJ2-1; D not resolved. Germline V lookup: CDR1 SGHTA, CDR2 FQGTGA. The length of the CDR3 is 13 residues. Trimming shortened V by 1 base and J by 5 bases, and 6 bases separated the two germline ends. Here the CDR3 reads CASSLMGHNEQFF. Here the CDR3 DNA reads TGTGCCAGCAGCTTAATGGGTCACAATGAGCAGTTCTTC.

The sample holds many counts of this clonotype. The CDR3 protein is CASSRRQGDSYEQYF. DNA of the CDR3: TGTGCCAGCAGCCGTCGACAGGGGGATTCCTACGAGCAGTACTTC. This chain links TRBV12-3 or TRBV12-4 with TRBJ2-7, with 9 positions matching TRBD1. The CDR3 runs to 15 residues. V was clipped by 6 bases and J by 1 base; unmatched bases: 7.

V usage is TRBV25-1 and J usage is TRBJ1-1; no clear D. Germline V gene sequence: CDR1 MGHDK, CDR2 SYGVNS. V gave up 5 bases and J gave up 2 bases, with 12 bases separating them. The CDR3 totals 14 residues. The CDR3 bases are TGTGCCAGCAGTTTGGGATTTCCTAACACTGAAGCTTTCTTT. Its protein is CASSLGFPNTEAFF.

For this clonotype: It may be a read error: a sequence one base away is much more abundant. The CDR3 does not close with the conserved phenylalanine or tryptophan, likely indicating a read error. Written as DNA, the CDR3 is TGTGCCAGCAGCTTAGCGCGGGGGTATAATTCACCCCTCCACTTA. Translation gives CASSLARGYNSPLHL. The rearrangement joins TRBV7-8 to TRBJ1-6; D may be TRBD1 (5 bases). CDR3 size: 15 residues. Germline V gene data show CDR1 as SGHVS and CDR2 as FQNEAQ. Deletions cut 0 bases from V and 4 bases from J, with 7 bases between.

The count of this clonotype is one. A single base separates this from a much larger clone, so it may be a read error. The V and J genes are TRBV29-1 and TRBJ1-1; the D is unclear. Per germline, CDR1 SQVTM and CDR2 ANQGSEA. This CDR3 spans 13 amino acids. V lost 8 bases to trimming and J lost 1 base, with 14 bases between them. The CDR3 DNA reads TGCAGCTTCATCCCGAGGCCGAACACTGAAGCTTTCTTT. Amino acid sequence: CSFIPRPNTEAFF.